This passage covers 20 T cell receptor beta chains from one sample sequenced in a study of T cell responses to AZD1222 COVID-19 vaccine. Profiled with immunoSEQ multiplex PCR; TCRdb holds only in-frame clones, not every one. The table has more than 140,000 clones, around 91% seen once. The sample here was peripheral blood, taken on day 0 of AZD1222 vaccination. The receptor set was obtained from an adult in good health.

This chain joins TRBV28 and TRBJ2-3, with D possibly TRBD2 on 7 matching bases. The length of the CDR3 is 13 residues. V was cut by 11 bases and J by 1 base, with 13 bases left in between. Germline lookup yields CDR1 MDHEN and CDR2 SYDVKM. The CDR3 loop reads CALGGAGTDTQYF. The CDR3, as DNA: TGTGCCCTGGGGGGGGCCGGCACAGATACGCAGTATTTT.

The V gene is TRBV27, the J gene TRBJ1-5; D might be TRBD1 (5 bases). CDR1 MNHEY and CDR2 SMNVEV come from the germline V gene (reference sequence). The CDR3 spans 15 residues. Deletions cut 0 bases from V and 0 bases from J, with 6 bases between. CDR3 DNA: TGTGCCAGCAGTTTATCCAGGGTTAGCAATCAGCCCCAGCATTTT. Translation gives CASSLSRVSNQPQHF.

The chain links TRBV7-2 to TRBJ2-2; D is uncertain. The V gene's germline CDR1 is SGHTA and CDR2 FQGNSA. V lost 5 bases, J lost 5 bases, and 9 bases lay in between. CDR3 size: 13 residues. CDR3 protein: CASSQLITGELFF. CDR3 nucleotide sequence: TGTGCCAGCAGCCAGTTGATAACCGGGGAGCTGTTTTTT.

As DNA, the CDR3 is TGTGCCAGCAGCTTACTTCCTCAACCCTCCCGTACTTCCGAGCAGTACTTC. Its protein product is CASSLLPQPSRTSEQYF. The chain links TRBV7-3 to TRBJ2-7; D is ambiguous. Between the trimmed V and J ends, which lost 2 bases and 6 bases, there was a span of 23 bases. The V gene's germline CDR1 is SGHTA and CDR2 FQGTGA. The CDR3 contains 17 residues.

The gene calls are TRBV5-4 and TRBJ1-2, with D possibly matching TRBD1 (6 bases). Per the germline V gene, CDR1 is SGHNT and CDR2 is YYREEE (reference sequence). With 3 bases removed from V and 5 bases from J, the gap between germline ends came to 14 bases. This CDR3 region has 14 residues. DNA for the CDR3: TGTGCCAGCAGCTCCAGGGGCGCAGGGTATGGCTACACCTTC. Its protein product is CASSSRGAGYGYTF.

V and J are TRBV5-1 and TRBJ2-3; TRBD1 agrees at 7 bases. V was clipped by 0 bases and J by 4 bases; unmatched bases: 2. Germline values: CDR1 SGHRS, CDR2 YFSETQ. This CDR3 spans 14 amino acids. The CDR3 region has the DNA TGCGCCAGCAGCTTGGTAGGGGGCTCAGATACGCAGTATTTT. This encodes CASSLVGGSDTQYF.

The chain combines TRBV7-6 with TRBJ2-7; D is unresolved. The CDR3 is 13 residues long. Germline values: CDR1 SGHVS, CDR2 FNYEAQ. Trimming pared 3 bases from V and 5 bases from J, leaving 11 bases between. Written as DNA, the CDR3 is TGTGCCAGCAGCTTGGGCGCTTTTGACGAGCAGTACTTC. This codes for CASSLGAFDEQYF.

J is TRBJ2-5 and V is TRBV5-4, with 8 bases lining up with TRBD1. Trimming removed 6 bases from V and 5 bases from J; junction bases left unmatched: 6. The CDR3 has 13 residues. The germline V gene encodes CDR1 SGHNT and CDR2 YYREEE (reference sequence). CDR3 loop: CASTPGGRETQYF. CDR3 in DNA: TGTGCCAGCACCCCAGGGGGCCGGGAGACCCAGTACTTC.

The chain combines TRBV7-9 with TRBJ2-5, with 9 bases fitting TRBD1. V trimming: 2 bases; J trimming: 5 bases; junction bases outside the gene matches: 15. CDR3 size: 18 residues. Germline V lookup: CDR1 SEHNR, CDR2 FQNEAQ (reference sequence). The CDR3 DNA sequence: TGTGCCAGCAGCTTAACCGTCCTCACAGGGGGCGCGGGGGAGACCCAGTACTTC. Its translation: CASSLTVLTGGAGETQYF.

The chain couples TRBV11-2 to TRBJ1-1, with D perhaps TRBD1 (6 bases). This CDR3 has 14 residues. V dropped 1 base and J dropped 1 base, with 7 bases sitting between them. CDR1 and CDR2 from the germline V gene are SGHAT and FQNNGV. Here the CDR3 DNA reads TGTGCCAGCAGCTTAGGGGGGCCGAACACTGAAGCTTTCTTT. Its translation: CASSLGGPNTEAFF. Variable domain in full (rest from reference TRBV11-2 and TRBJ1-1): EAGVAQSPRYKIIEKRQSVAFWCNPISGHATLYWYQQILGQGPKLLIQFQNNGVVDDSQLPKDRFSAERLKGVDSTLKIQPAKLEDSAVYLCASSLGGPNTEAFFGQGTRLTVV.

The chain has TRBV14 and TRBJ1-6; a possible D gene is TRBD1 (5 bases). V was shortened by 1 base and J by 10 bases, with 14 bases between the two germline ends. Looked up from germline, CDR1 is SGHDN and CDR2 is FVKESK. The CDR3 totals 15 residues. The CDR3 DNA reads TGTGCCAGCAGCCAAGTAGGACAAGGCATCTCACCCCTCCACTTT. It is translated as CASSQVGQGISPLHF.

The chain recombines TRBV28 with TRBJ1-6; tentatively, D is TRBD1 (5 bases). Trimming left V 5 bases short and J 6 bases short, with 11 bases between. The CDR3 totals 14 residues. Per germline, CDR1 MDHEN and CDR2 SYDVKM. Here the CDR3 reads CASSDGAPNSPLHF. CDR3 sequence (DNA): TGTGCCAGCAGTGACGGGGCCCCTAATTCACCCCTCCACTTT. Based on the CDR3 plus reference TRBV28 and TRBJ1-6, the full variable domain is DVKVTQSSRYLVKRTGEKVFLECVQDMDHENMFWYRQDPGLGLRLIYFSYDVKMKEKGDIPEGYSVSREKKERFSLILESASTNQTSMYLCASSDGAPNSPLHFGNGTRLTVT.

V gene TRBV5-1 combines with J gene TRBJ1-4; D is undetermined. Trimming took off 0 bases at V and 5 bases at J, with 8 bases between the two ends. The V gene's germline CDR1 is SGHRS and CDR2 YFSETQ. The CDR3 length is 14 residues. This CDR3 is CASSLAAGNEKLFF. CDR3 in DNA: TGCGCCAGCAGCTTGGCGGCCGGCAATGAAAAACTGTTTTTT. Based on the CDR3 plus reference TRBV5-1 and TRBJ1-4, the full variable domain is KAGVTQTPRYLIKTRGQQVTLSCSPISGHRSVSWYQQTPGQGLQFLFEYFSETQRNKGNFPGRFSGRQFSNSRSEMNVSTLELGDSALYLCASSLAAGNEKLFFGSGTQLSVL.

The gene calls are TRBV5-1 and TRBJ2-6; no reliable D call. The V end lost 0 bases, the J end lost 0 bases, and 7 bases lay between the germline ends. The V gene's germline CDR1 is SGHRS and CDR2 YFSETQ. The CDR3 extends over 16 amino acids. The chain's CDR3 is CASSLGPNSGANVLTF. As DNA, the CDR3 is TGCGCCAGCAGCTTGGGACCAAACTCTGGGGCCAACGTCCTGACTTTC.

The CDR3 spells CASSFRTGYEQYF. CDR3 DNA: TGTGCCAGCAGTTTCCGGACAGGCTACGAGCAGTACTTC. The rearrangement uses TRBV27 and TRBJ2-7; 7 nucleotides agree with TRBD1. This CDR3 has 13 amino acids. Per germline, CDR1 MNHEY and CDR2 SMNVEV (reference sequence). J lost 3 bases, V lost 3 bases, and 2 bases had no gene match.

The chain has TRBV28 and TRBJ1-2; 9 bases match TRBD1. After removal of 2 bases from V and 4 bases from J, the junction contained 5 bases not matched to a gene. This CDR3 contains 15 residues. Germline V gene data show CDR1 as MDHEN and CDR2 as SYDVKM. The CDR3 coding sequence is TGTGCCAGCAGTTTAACAGGGGGCATTAGCTATGGCTACACCTTC. Residues: CASSLTGGISYGYTF.

V gene TRBV7-2 combines with J gene TRBJ2-2; 7 positions match TRBD1. Germline trimming cut 6 bases from V and 4 bases from J; bases unmatched to any gene: 5. The CDR3 consists of 14 residues. Germline CDR1 SGHTA, CDR2 FQGNSA. The CDR3 reads CASREGQATGELFF. CDR3 DNA: TGTGCCAGCAGAGAAGGACAGGCCACCGGGGAGCTGTTTTTT. Complete variable domain (other parts from reference TRBV7-2 and TRBJ2-2): GAGVSQSPSNKVTEKGKDVELRCDPISGHTALYWYRQSLGQGLEFLIYFQGNSAPDKSGLPSDRFSAERTGGSVSTLTIQRTQQEDSAVYLCASREGQATGELFFGEGSRLTVL.

The chain recombines TRBV3-1 (or the pseudogene TRBV3-2) with TRBJ2-7; TRBD2 is a possible D gene (5 bases). The CDR3 is 12 amino acids. CDR1 and CDR2 from the germline V gene are LGHDT and YNNKEL (reference sequence). V lost 3 bases to trimming and J lost 4 bases, with 7 bases between them. The CDR3 nucleotides are TGTGCCAGCAGCCAGAGGGTATACGAGCAGTACTTC. Translated: CASSQRVYEQYF.

The V call is TRBV19, the J call TRBJ1-6, with D unclear. Looked up from germline, CDR1 is LNHDA and CDR2 is SQIVND (reference sequence). The length of the CDR3 is 13 residues. Trimming stripped 5 bases from V and 9 bases from J, with 11 bases between. The CDR3 protein is CASSPLGGSPLHF. As DNA, the CDR3 is TGTGCCAGTAGTCCCCTGGGAGGTTCACCCCTCCACTTT.

Turning to this clone: The sample contains more than one DNA sequence encoding this CDR3. The chain employs TRBV24-1 and TRBJ2-1; 8 nucleotides align to TRBD1. This CDR3 is built from 13 residues. V lost 7 bases to trimming and J lost 5 bases; unmatched junction nucleotides: 3. Germline V gives CDR1 KGHDR, CDR2 SFDVKD. The CDR3 spells CATSGQGHNEQFF. CDR3 bases: TGTGCCACCAGCGGACAGGGCCACAATGAGCAGTTCTTC.